This TCR beta chain comes out of a study of cytomegalovirus exposure and HLA in healthy donors. Concerning this clone: Its antigen remains unidentified.

Study results and caveats: For most TCR beta V segments, an earlier analysis put the productive rate at about 90% or about 30% of the time.

Primers for the PCR totalled 60 Vbeta and 13 Jbeta. Repertoires were generated with immunoSEQ multiplex PCR, while TCRdb's copy carries only in-frame clones and drops some. The table gives under 200,000 clones; the top ten clones make up about 0.81% of it. The sample taken for sequencing was PBMCs. This receptor was identified in a woman in her late teens or twenties in good health and CMV-seropositive.

This chain's CDR3 is CASSLRGHLQETQYF. The CDR3 DNA sequence: TGTGCCAGCAGCTTAAGGGGACACCTCCAAGAGACCCAGTACTTC. The rearrangement links TRBV11-2 to TRBJ2-5; the D gene is possibly TRBD1 (6 bases). This CDR3 has 15 amino acids. Germline loops: CDR1 SGHAT, CDR2 FQNNGV. V was shortened by 2 bases and J by 1 base, with 11 bases between the two germline ends.